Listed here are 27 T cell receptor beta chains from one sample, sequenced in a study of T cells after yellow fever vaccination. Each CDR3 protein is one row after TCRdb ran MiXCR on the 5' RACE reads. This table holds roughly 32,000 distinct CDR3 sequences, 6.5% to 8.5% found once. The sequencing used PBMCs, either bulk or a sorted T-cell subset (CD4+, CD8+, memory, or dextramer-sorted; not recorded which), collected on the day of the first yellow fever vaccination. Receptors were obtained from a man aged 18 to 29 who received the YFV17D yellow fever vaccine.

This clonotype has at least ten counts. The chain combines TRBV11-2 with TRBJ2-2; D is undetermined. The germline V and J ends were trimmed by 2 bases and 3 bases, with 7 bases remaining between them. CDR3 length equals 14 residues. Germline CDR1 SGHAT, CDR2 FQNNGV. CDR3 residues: CASSLSRHTGELFF. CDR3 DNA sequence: TGTGCCAGCAGCTTATCCAGGCACACCGGGGAGCTGTTTTTT. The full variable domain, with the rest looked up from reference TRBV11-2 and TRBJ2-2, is EAGVAQSPRYKIIEKRQSVAFWCNPISGHATLYWYQQILGQGPKLLIQFQNNGVVDDSQLPKDRFSAERLKGVDSTLKIQPAKLEDSAVYLCASSLSRHTGELFFGEGSRLTVL.

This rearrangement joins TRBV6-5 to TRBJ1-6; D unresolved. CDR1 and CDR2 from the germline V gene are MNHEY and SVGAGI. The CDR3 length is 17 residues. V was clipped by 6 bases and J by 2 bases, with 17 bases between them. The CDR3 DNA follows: TGTGCCAGCAGATCACCCCCGGCAAGCCCCTATAATTCACCCCTCCACTTT. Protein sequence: CASRSPPASPYNSPLHF.

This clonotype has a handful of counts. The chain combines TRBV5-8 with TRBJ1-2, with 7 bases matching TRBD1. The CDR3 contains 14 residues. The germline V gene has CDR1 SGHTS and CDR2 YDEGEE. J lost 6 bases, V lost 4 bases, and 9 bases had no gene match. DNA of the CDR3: TGTGCCAGCAGCCGAAGGACAGGCGTTCATGGCTACACCTTC. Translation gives CASSRRTGVHGYTF.

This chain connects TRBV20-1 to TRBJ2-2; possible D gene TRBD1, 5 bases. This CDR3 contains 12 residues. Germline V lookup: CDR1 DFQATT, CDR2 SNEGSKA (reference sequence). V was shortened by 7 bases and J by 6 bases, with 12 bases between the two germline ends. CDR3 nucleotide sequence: TGCAGTGGCCGACAGTATGCCGGGGAGCTGTTTTTT. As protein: CSGRQYAGELFF.

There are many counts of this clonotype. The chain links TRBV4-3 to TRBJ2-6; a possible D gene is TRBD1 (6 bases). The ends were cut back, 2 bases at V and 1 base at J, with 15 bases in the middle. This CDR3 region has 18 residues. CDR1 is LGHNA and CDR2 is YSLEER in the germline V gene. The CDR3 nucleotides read TGCGCCAGCAGCCAATCGGATAGAGGGACATCTGGGGCCAACGTCCTGACTTTC. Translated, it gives CASSQSDRGTSGANVLTF.

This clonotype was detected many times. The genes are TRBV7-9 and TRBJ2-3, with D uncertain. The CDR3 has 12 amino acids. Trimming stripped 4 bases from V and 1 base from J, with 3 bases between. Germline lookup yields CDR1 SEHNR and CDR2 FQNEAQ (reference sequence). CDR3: CASSWGTDTQYF. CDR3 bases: TGTGCCAGCAGCTGGGGCACAGATACGCAGTATTTT.

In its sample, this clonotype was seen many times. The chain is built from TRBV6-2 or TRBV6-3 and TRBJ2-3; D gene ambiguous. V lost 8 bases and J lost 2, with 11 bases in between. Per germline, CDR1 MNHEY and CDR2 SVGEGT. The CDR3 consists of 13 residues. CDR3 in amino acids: CASLLTSTDTQYF. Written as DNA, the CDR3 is TGTGCCAGCCTTCTGACTTCCACAGATACGCAGTATTTT.

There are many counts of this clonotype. The CDR3 nucleotides are TGCGCCAGCAGCCATGATAACAGGGACACCGGGGAGCTGTTTTTT. Translated: CASSHDNRDTGELFF. The chain is built from TRBV4-3 and TRBJ2-2; TRBD1 might be the D (6 bases). The V gene lost 3 bases and the J gene lost 3 bases, with 11 bases spanning the gap. Germline V gene lookup returns CDR1 LGHNA and CDR2 YSLEER. The CDR3 has 15 residues.

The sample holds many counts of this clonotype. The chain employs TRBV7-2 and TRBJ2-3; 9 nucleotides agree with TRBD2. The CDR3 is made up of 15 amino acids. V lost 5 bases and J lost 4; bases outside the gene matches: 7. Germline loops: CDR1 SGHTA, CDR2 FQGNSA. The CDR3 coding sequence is TGTGCCAGCAGCCGAAATAGCGGGAGCGCAGATACGCAGTATTTT. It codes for CASSRNSGSADTQYF.

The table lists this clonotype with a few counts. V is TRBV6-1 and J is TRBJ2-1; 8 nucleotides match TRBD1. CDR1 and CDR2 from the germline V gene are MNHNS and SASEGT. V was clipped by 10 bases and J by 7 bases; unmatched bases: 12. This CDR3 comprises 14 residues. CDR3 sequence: CATLWTGLMNEQFF. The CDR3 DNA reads TGTGCCACTCTATGGACAGGGCTGATGAATGAGCAGTTCTTC.

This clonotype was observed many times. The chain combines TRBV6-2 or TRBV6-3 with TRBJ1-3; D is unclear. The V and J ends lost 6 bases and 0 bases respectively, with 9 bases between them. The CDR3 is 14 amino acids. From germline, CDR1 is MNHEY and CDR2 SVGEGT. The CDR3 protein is CASRQSHSGNTIYF. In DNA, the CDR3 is TGTGCCAGCAGACAGAGCCACTCTGGAAACACCATATATTTT.

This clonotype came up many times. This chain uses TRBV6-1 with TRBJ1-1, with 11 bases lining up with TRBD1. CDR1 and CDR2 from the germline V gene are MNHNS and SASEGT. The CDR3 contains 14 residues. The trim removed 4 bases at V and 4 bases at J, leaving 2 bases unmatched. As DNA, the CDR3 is TGTGCCAGCAGTGCCGGGACAGGGGGCACTGAAGCTTTCTTT. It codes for CASSAGTGGTEAFF.

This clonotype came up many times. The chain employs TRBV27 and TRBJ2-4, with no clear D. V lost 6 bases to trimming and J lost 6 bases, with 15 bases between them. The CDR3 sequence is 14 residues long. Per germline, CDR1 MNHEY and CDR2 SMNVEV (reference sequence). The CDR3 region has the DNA TGTGCCAGCAGCTACGGACCGACGCCAAACATTCAGTACTTC. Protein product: CASSYGPTPNIQYF.

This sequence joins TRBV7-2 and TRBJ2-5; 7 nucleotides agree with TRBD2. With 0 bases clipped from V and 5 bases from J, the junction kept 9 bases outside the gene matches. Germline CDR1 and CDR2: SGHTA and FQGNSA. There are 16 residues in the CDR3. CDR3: CASSLAPGRGWETQYF. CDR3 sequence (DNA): TGTGCCAGCAGCTTAGCTCCCGGGCGGGGGTGGGAGACCCAGTACTTC.

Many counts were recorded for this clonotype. The DNA for the CDR3 is TGTGCCAGCAGCTTAGGTGGGTTCTCCTACGAGCAGTACTTC. This encodes CASSLGGFSYEQYF. The genes are TRBV7-9 and TRBJ2-7; D uncertain. Germline V CDR1 and CDR2: SEHNR, FQNEAQ (reference sequence). V was pared by 1 base and J by 0 bases, with 7 bases between. The CDR3 is 14 amino acids. The full variable domain, rest sourced from reference TRBV7-9 and TRBJ2-7, is DTGVSQNPRHKITKRGQNVTFRCDPISEHNRLYWYRQTLGQGPEFLTYFQNEAQLEKSRLLSDRFSAERPKGSFSTLEIQRTEQGDSAMYLCASSLGGFSYEQYFGPGTRLTVT.

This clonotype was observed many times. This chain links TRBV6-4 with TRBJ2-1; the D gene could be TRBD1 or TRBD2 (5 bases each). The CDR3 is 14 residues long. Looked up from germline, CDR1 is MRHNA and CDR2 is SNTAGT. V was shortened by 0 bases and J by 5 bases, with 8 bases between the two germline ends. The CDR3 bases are TGTGCCAGCAGTGACTCATGGGGGAACAATGAGCAGTTCTTC. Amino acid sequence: CASSDSWGNNEQFF.

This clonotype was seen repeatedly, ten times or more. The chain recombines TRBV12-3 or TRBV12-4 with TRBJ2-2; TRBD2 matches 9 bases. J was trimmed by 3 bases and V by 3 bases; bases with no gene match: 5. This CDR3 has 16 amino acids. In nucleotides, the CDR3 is TGTGCCAGCAGTTTGAAGCGGGGGGCCTACACCGGGGAGCTGTTTTTT. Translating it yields CASSLKRGAYTGELFF.

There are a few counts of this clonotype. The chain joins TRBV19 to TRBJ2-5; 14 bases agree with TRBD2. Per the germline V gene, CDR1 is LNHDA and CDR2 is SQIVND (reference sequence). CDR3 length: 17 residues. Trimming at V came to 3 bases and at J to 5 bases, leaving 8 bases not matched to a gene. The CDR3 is CASSIGTSGGPGETQYF. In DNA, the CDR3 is TGTGCCAGTAGTATCGGGACTAGCGGGGGACCTGGGGAGACCCAGTACTTC.

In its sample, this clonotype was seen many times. CDR3 sequence: CASSQESPGGSILYEQYF. The CDR3, as DNA: TGTGCCAGCAGCCAAGAAAGCCCAGGGGGCTCTATCCTTTACGAGCAGTACTTC. This chain links TRBV4-2 with TRBJ2-7; 8 nucleotides match TRBD1. The germline CDR1 and CDR2 sequences are LGHNA and YNFKEQ. The CDR3 totals 18 residues. The junction had 14 bases not matched to a gene; V was cut back by 0 bases and J by 4 bases.

In DNA form, the CDR3 reads TGCGCCAGCAGCTTCGGCGGGGGTCCGCAAGAGACCCAGTACTTC. The encoded protein is CASSFGGGPQETQYF. The rearrangement links TRBV5-1 to TRBJ2-5; 7 nucleotides agree with TRBD2. CDR3 length equals 15 residues. In germline, CDR1 is SGHRS, CDR2 YFSETQ. Losses at the gene ends were 2 bases for V and 2 bases for J; bases not matched to a gene: 6.

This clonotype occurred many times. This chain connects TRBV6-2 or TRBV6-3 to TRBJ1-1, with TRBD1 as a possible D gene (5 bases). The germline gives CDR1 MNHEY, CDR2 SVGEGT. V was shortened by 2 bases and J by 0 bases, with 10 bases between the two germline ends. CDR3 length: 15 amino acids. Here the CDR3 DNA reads TGTGCCAGCAGTTACCATGGGGCAGTGAACACTGAAGCTTTCTTT. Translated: CASSYHGAVNTEAFF.

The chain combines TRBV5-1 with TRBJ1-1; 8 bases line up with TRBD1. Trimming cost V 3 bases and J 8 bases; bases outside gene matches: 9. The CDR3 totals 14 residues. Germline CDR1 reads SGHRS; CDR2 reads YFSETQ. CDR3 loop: CASSSGQGLSEAFF. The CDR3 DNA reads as TGCGCCAGCAGCTCCGGACAGGGACTTTCCGAAGCTTTCTTT. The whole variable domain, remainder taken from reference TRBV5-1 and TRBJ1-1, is KAGVTQTPRYLIKTRGQQVTLSCSPISGHRSVSWYQQTPGQGLQFLFEYFSETQRNKGNFPGRFSGRQFSNSRSEMNVSTLELGDSALYLCASSSGQGLSEAFFGQGTRLTVV.

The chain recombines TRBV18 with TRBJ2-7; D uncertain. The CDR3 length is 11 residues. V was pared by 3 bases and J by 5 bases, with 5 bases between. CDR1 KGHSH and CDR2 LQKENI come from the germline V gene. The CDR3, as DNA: TGTGCCAGCTCACCCTTGAACGAGCAGTACTTC. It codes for CASSPLNEQYF.

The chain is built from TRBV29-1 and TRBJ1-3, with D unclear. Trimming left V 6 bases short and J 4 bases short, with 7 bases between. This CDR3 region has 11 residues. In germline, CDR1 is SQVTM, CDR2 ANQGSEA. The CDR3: CSVNQGNTIYF. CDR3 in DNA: TGCAGCGTAAACCAGGGAAACACCATATATTTT.

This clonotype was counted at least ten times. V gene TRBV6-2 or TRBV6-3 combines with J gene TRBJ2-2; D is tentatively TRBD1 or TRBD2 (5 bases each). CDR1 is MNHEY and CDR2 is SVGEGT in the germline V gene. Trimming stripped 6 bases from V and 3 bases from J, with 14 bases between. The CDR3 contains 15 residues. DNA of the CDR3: TGTGCCAGCAGAGAGCCCGGGACGGACACCGGGGAGCTGTTTTTT. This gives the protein CASREPGTDTGELFF.

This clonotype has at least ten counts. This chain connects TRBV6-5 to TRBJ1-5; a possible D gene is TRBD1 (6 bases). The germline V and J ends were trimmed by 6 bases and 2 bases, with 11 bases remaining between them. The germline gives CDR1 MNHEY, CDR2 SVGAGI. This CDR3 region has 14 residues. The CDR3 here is CASSHRAGNQPQHF. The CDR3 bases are TGTGCCAGCAGCCACAGGGCGGGCAATCAGCCCCAGCATTTT.

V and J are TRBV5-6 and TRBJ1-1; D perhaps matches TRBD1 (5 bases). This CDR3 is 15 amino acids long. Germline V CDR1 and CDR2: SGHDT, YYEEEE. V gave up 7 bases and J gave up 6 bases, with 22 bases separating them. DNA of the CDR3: TGTGCCAGCTTGGAAGGGTACGGGACGCCGGCTGAAGCTTTCTTT. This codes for CASLEGYGTPAEAFF.